This TCR beta chain emerged from a study of PD-1 blockade in classical Hodgkin lymphoma. Generated by immunoSEQ multiplex PCR, the TCRdb table keeps only in-frame clones and is missing some. The repertoire has 20,000 or so clones, over 65% of them found once; the top ten carry roughly 2.7%. Time point meaning: cycle 4 day 1 (C4D1), after 5 to 7 weeks of nivolumab. In every patient, relapse followed autologous stem cell transplantation, while exposure to brentuximab vedotin differed. Negative selection with magnetic separation was used to purify CD4+ T cells from thawed PBMCs. The TCR originated in a human donor with classical Hodgkin lymphoma. The sample here was CD4+ T cells from blood, taken before the fourth cycle of nivolumab.

This CDR3 is CASSARLAGVYEQYF. The DNA for the CDR3 is TGCGCCAGCAGCGCTCGACTAGCGGGAGTGTACGAGCAGTACTTC. The gene calls are TRBV5-1 and TRBJ2-7; 12 nucleotides line up with TRBD2. The V and J ends lost 4 bases and 4 bases, in that order; junction bases with no gene match: 6. Germline V gene lookup returns CDR1 SGHRS and CDR2 YFSETQ. The CDR3 length is 15 residues.